A selection of T cell receptor beta chains follows, all from one sample in a study of PD-L1 blockade in urothelial cancer. Method: immunoSEQ multiplex PCR; TCRdb's copy keeps in-frame clones and lacks some. Of about 72,000 clones in the sample, 90% are singletons; the top ten hold roughly 4.7%. The specimen was PBMCs, collected around atezolizumab (anti-PD-L1) treatment. These receptors all come from a man in his 70s with urothelial cancer. CDR3s include the opening cysteine and the closing phenylalanine or tryptophan. The D gene is left open where the match is weak. Clone size appears in some rows only: once, few, many, or a class for an expanded clone.

abundance	v_gene	d_gene	j_gene	CDR3nt	CDR3aa
-	TRBV18	-	TRBJ2-7	TGTGCCAGCTCACCCCCGGGCGGGGGCGCACACGAGCAGTACTTC	CASSPPGGGAHEQYF
-	TRBV28	TRBD2	TRBJ2-1	TGTGCCAGCACCCTGGCGGGGGGAGTTCTGAATGAGCAGTTCTTC	CASTLAGGVLNEQFF
-	TRBV5-1	-	TRBJ2-7	TGCGCCAGCAGCCACCAGGGTAGCGGGACAGTTGAGCAGTACTTC	CASSHQGSGTVEQYF
-	TRBV28	TRBD2	TRBJ2-2	TGTGCCAGCAGTTTACCAGGCCCCAGGGCCCTAGCGGGAGTTGGAACCGGGGAGCTGTTTTTT	CASSLPGPRALAGVGTGELFF
-	TRBV6-5	-	TRBJ1-5	TGTGCCAGCAGGGGGGGGTACAATCAGCCCCAGCATTTT	CASRGGYNQPQHF
-	TRBV4-2	-	TRBJ2-7	TGTGCCAGCAGCCCCTCCCCTAGTGACGCCTACGAGCAGTACTTC	CASSPSPSDAYEQYF
-	TRBV6-1	-	TRBJ1-2	TGTGCCAGCAGTGAAGAGGAACGGCCAGCGGTCTATGGCTACACCTTC	CASSEEERPAVYGYTF
-	TRBV19	-	TRBJ2-1	TGTGCCAGTAGTATTGGCGGGACTCTGGGTGAGCAGTTCTTC	CASSIGGTLGEQFF
-	TRBV7-2	-	TRBJ1-2	TGTGCCAGCAGCTCCCCGGGGAGGATCTATGGCTACACCTTC	CASSSPGRIYGYTF
-	TRBV7-2	TRBD2	TRBJ2-5	TGTGCCAGCAGCCCAAGGTTACTAGCGGGCCCAGCAGAGACCCAGTACTTC	CASSPRLLAGPAETQYF
-	TRBV28	TRBD1	TRBJ1-5	TGTGCCAGCACTAGACAGGGACTTTCTAGTCAGCCCCAGCATTTT	CASTRQGLSSQPQHF
once	TRBV25-1	-	TRBJ2-7	TGTGCCAGCAGGTCTTCAGCCGGGATCCCCCTGAAGGAGCAGTACTTC	CASRSSAGIPLKEQYF
once	TRBV19	TRBD2	TRBJ2-7	TGTGCCAGTAGTATAGCCCCTCCAGCGGGAGGGCCTTACGAGCAGTACTTC	CASSIAPPAGGPYEQYF
-	TRBV27	-	TRBJ1-1	TGTGCCAGCAGTTTACTAGCGGACACTGAAGCTTTCTTT	CASSLLADTEAFF
-	TRBV5-8	-	TRBJ2-1	TGTGCCAGCAGCTTGAGTCTAGACTACAATGAGCAGTTCTTC	CASSLSLDYNEQFF
-	TRBV4-2	TRBD2	TRBJ2-7	TGTGCCAGCAGCCAAGCCAGAGCGGGGGCCTACGAGCAGTACTTC	CASSQARAGAYEQYF
-	TRBV28	-	TRBJ1-5	TGTGCCAGCAGTTTGAGCGGTAGCAATCAGCCCCAGCATTTT	CASSLSGSNQPQHF
-	TRBV5-1	-	TRBJ1-1	TGCGCCAGCAGCCCGCAGGGGATTAAGGGTGAAGCTTTCTTT	CASSPQGIKGEAFF
-	TRBV10-2	-	TRBJ2-7	TGCGCCAGCAGTAAGGCCGGAGCCTACGAGCAGTACTTC	CASSKAGAYEQYF
-	TRBV9	TRBD2	TRBJ2-1	TGTGCCAGCAGCGTCCAGCGGGAGGTTAGCTCCTACAATGAGCAGTTCTTC	CASSVQREVSSYNEQFF
-	TRBV6-1	-	TRBJ2-3	TGTGCCAGCAGTGAACAACTAACTAGCACAGATACGCAGTATTTT	CASSEQLTSTDTQYF
once	TRBV6-5	TRBD2	TRBJ2-2	TGTGCCAGCAGTTTCCTTAGCGGGAGCACCGGGGAGCTGTTTTTT	CASSFLSGSTGELFF
-	TRBV18	TRBD2	TRBJ2-7	TGTGCCAGCTCCGGACTAGCGGGCTCCTACGAGCAGTACTTC	CASSGLAGSYEQYF
-	TRBV28	-	TRBJ2-3	TGTGCCAGCAGGCAGGGAGGAGGGACAGATACGCAGTATTTT	CASRQGGGTDTQYF
-	TRBV6-5	TRBD1	TRBJ2-3	TGTGCCAGCAGTTATTCGACAGGGACAGATACGCAGTATTTT	CASSYSTGTDTQYF
-	TRBV5-6	TRBD2	TRBJ2-1	TGTGCCAGCAGCCTCGGACTAGGCTCCTACAATGAGCAGTTCTTC	CASSLGLGSYNEQFF
-	TRBV15	TRBD1	TRBJ2-5	TGTGCCACCAGCAGAGGGACAGGCCAAGAGACCCAGTACTTC	CATSRGTGQETQYF
-	TRBV7-3	-	TRBJ2-1	TGTGCCAGCAGCTTAACAAGGACTCATACCTACAATGAGCAGTTCTTC	CASSLTRTHTYNEQFF
-	TRBV11-2	-	TRBJ2-1	TGTGCCAGCAGCTTAGGGTGGGGGGTCAATGAGCAGTTCTTC	CASSLGWGVNEQFF
-	TRBV6-5	-	TRBJ1-2	TGTGCCAGCAGTTATCAGGGGAAGAATGGCTACACCTTC	CASSYQGKNGYTF
-	TRBV7-6	TRBD2	TRBJ2-7	TGTGCCAGCAGCTTGGTGGGGGTGAGGGAGGGCGAGCAGTACTTC	CASSLVGVREGEQYF
-	TRBV6-1	TRBD1	TRBJ2-7	TGTGCCAGCAGTGCGACAGGGGGGATGGGCTCCTACGAGCAGTACTTC	CASSATGGMGSYEQYF
-	TRBV2	-	TRBJ1-5	TGTGCCAGCAGTGAAAGGGGTTCTCAGCCCCAGCATTTT	CASSERGSQPQHF
once	TRBV5-1	TRBD2	TRBJ2-1	TGCGCCAGCAGCCTTATAGCGGGAGGTGCTTTGAATGAGCAGTTCTTC	CASSLIAGGALNEQFF
-	TRBV28	TRBD2	TRBJ2-5	TGTGCCAGCAGTTTGCCAGCGGGGCAAGAGACCCAGTACTTC	CASSLPAGQETQYF
-	TRBV28	-	TRBJ2-7	TGTGCCAGCCCCCCCCGGCAGGGGTCCTCCCACGAGCAGTACTTC	CASPPRQGSSHEQYF
-	TRBV19	TRBD2	TRBJ2-7	TGTGCCAGTAGTATAGCGGGAGGACGTTCCTACGAGCAGTACTTC	CASSIAGGRSYEQYF
-	TRBV27	-	TRBJ2-5	TGTGCCAGCAGTAATTCTATCGGGGAGACCCAGTACTTC	CASSNSIGETQYF
-	TRBV5-1	-	TRBJ2-2	TGCGCCAGCAGCGGAGGGCGTGAAAACACCGGGGAGCTGTTTTTT	CASSGGRENTGELFF
-	TRBV11-2	TRBD2	TRBJ2-1	TGTGCCAGCAGCTTAGGCGGGACTAGCGGGCCATCCTACAATGAGCAGTTCTTC	CASSLGGTSGPSYNEQFF
-	TRBV5-1	TRBD2	TRBJ2-3	TGCGCCAGCAGCTTGTACGGAACTAGCGGCCCCACAGATACGCAGTATTTT	CASSLYGTSGPTDTQYF
-	TRBV21-1	-	TRBJ1-1	TGTGCCAGCAGCAGAAGGGGGCACATGAACACTGAAGCTTTCTTT	CASSRRGHMNTEAFF
-	TRBV5-1	-	TRBJ2-3	TGCGCCAGCAGCTTAGGAGACGGGACAGATACGCAGTATTTT	CASSLGDGTDTQYF
-	TRBV5-1	TRBD1	TRBJ1-6	TGCGCCAGCAGCTTGGTAGGGGGCGCCGGGTCACCCCTCCACTTT	CASSLVGGAGSPLHF
-	TRBV6-5	TRBD1	TRBJ1-1	TGTGCCAGCAGACGGCCAGGGGGCACTGAAGCTTTCTTT	CASRRPGGTEAFF
-	TRBV2	-	TRBJ2-7	TGTGCCAGCGCCCGGGCGGGACAGTTCTACGAGCAGTACTTC	CASARAGQFYEQYF
once	TRBV18	-	TRBJ2-7	TGTGCCAGCTCACCACCGGACAGTTTTGGGCAGTACTTC	CASSPPDSFGQYF
-	TRBV2	-	TRBJ2-1	TGTGCCAGCAGGAGGCGGGACTCACCCTACAATGAGCAGTTCTTC	CASRRRDSPYNEQFF
once	TRBV10-3	-	TRBJ1-1	TGTGCCGCGTCCCAAATTGGGGGGGAAACTGAAGCTTTCTTT	CAASQIGGETEAFF